These T cell receptor beta chains were read from a single sample in a study of control samples from healthy donors and cancer patients. The repertoire was sequenced with immunoSEQ multiplex PCR; TCRdb's copy has only in-frame clones and lacks some. The table lists 100,000 to 150,000 clones, roughly nine tenths of them singletons. Sequenced material: blood. The receptors shown here come from a woman between 18 and 30 years old in good health. Both conserved end residues are part of each CDR3. Each record gives: D gene, clone size, CDR3 length, J gene, V gene, CDR3 DNA, CDR3 protein. The D gene is left open where the match is weak. The size entry is marked missing in some rows and otherwise reads once, few, many or a size class.

-,-,11,TRBJ2-4,TRBV20-1,TGCAGTGCTAGAGTGGGAAACATTCAGTACTTC,CSARVGNIQYF
-,-,17,TRBJ2-1,TRBV21-1,TGTGCCAGCAGCTTACTACCGGGGGACAGGGTACTCCGGGAGCAGTTCTTC,CASSLLPGDRVLREQFF
TRBD1,-,15,TRBJ1-5,TRBV27,TGTGCCAGCAGTTTGGGGACAGGGGGCAATCAGCCCCAGCATTTT,CASSLGTGGNQPQHF
-,-,13,TRBJ1-6,TRBV28,TGTGCCAGCAGAGTGGACAGTAATTCACCCCTCCACTTT,CASRVDSNSPLHF
TRBD1,-,14,TRBJ2-7,TRBV4-1,TGCGCCAGCAGCCAAGAAGGGACAGGAAGAAAGCAGTACTTC,CASSQEGTGRKQYF
-,-,16,TRBJ2-2,TRBV7-8,TGTGCCAGCAGCTTACAGCTTATTGGGGACACCGGGGAGCTGTTTTTT,CASSLQLIGDTGELFF
TRBD1,many,16,TRBJ1-5,TRBV27,TGTGCCAGCAGTTCACAGGGACAGGGGGCGAATCAGCCCCAGCATTTT,CASSSQGQGANQPQHF
TRBD2,-,13,TRBJ2-1,TRBV9,TGTGCCAGCAATTTAGCGGGGGGTGGTGAGCAGTTCTTC,CASNLAGGGEQFF
-,-,13,TRBJ1-1,TRBV27,TGTGCCACCCTCGGGGGGTACCGGGGTGAAGCTTTCTTT,CATLGGYRGEAFF
-,-,12,TRBJ1-4,TRBV2,-,CASFGPGEKLFF
-,-,13,TRBJ2-3,TRBV24-1,TGTGCCACCAGGGCGGCAGTGACAGATACGCAGTATTTT,CATRAAVTDTQYF
TRBD2,once,15,TRBJ2-3,TRBV4-2,TGTGCCAGCAGCCCCGGACTAGCGGCCACAGATACGCAGTATTTT,CASSPGLAATDTQYF
-,-,15,TRBJ2-1,TRBV4-2,TGTGCCAGCAGCCAAGTTACTAGCCTGGTCAATGAGCAGTTCTTC,CASSQVTSLVNEQFF
-,-,17,TRBJ2-7,TRBV11-2,TGTGCCAGCAGCTTGGTTCGCCCGGCTACCCTCGCCTACGAGCAGTACTTC,CASSLVRPATLAYEQYF
-,few,13,TRBJ1-1,TRBV19,TGTGCCAGTAGCCAGAGGGGGAACACTGAAGCTTTCTTT,CASSQRGNTEAFF
TRBD1,-,16,TRBJ1-1,TRBV5-1,TGCGCCAGCAGGCCAGCTTCCGGACAGGAGAACACTGAAGCTTTCTTT,CASRPASGQENTEAFF
-,-,15,TRBJ2-7,TRBV28,TGTGCCAGCAGTTTACCAGGGGACCCTATCAACGAGCAGTACTTC,CASSLPGDPINEQYF
-,-,14,TRBJ1-2,TRBV28,TGTGCCAGCAGTTTACTACCCGGGTCCGATGGCTACACCTTC,CASSLLPGSDGYTF
TRBD2,-,17,TRBJ2-1,TRBV4-1,TGCGCCAGCAGCCAAGAGTTAAGCGGGAGGCCATACAATGAGCAGTTCTTC,CASSQELSGRPYNEQFF
TRBD2,-,14,TRBJ2-7,TRBV28,TGTGCCAGCAGCACGACTAGCGGGGTACGGGAGCAGTACTTC,CASSTTSGVREQYF
TRBD1,once,14,TRBJ2-7,TRBV2,TGTGCCGGAAGCTCCAGGACAGGGAGGTCCGAGCAGTACTTC,CAGSSRTGRSEQYF
TRBD1,-,16,TRBJ2-2,TRBV7-9,TGTGCCAGCAGCCATACGTTACAGGGGGGCACCGGGGAGCTGTTTTTT,CASSHTLQGGTGELFF
-,once,17,TRBJ1-5,TRBV3-1/TRBV3-2,TGTGCCAGCAACAAGGTCCAGCGAGCCCTTGGCAATCAGCCCCAGCATTTT,CASNKVQRALGNQPQHF
-,-,10,TRBJ2-7,TRBV12-3/TRBV12-4,TGTGCCAGCAGTCTCTACGAGCAGTACTTC,CASSLYEQYF
-,-,18,TRBJ2-4,TRBV6-2/TRBV6-3,TGTGCCAGCAGTTACTCTGTCCAAGGCTTCCCCTTCAAAAACATTCAGTACTTC,CASSYSVQGFPFKNIQYF
-,-,16,TRBJ2-6,TRBV5-1,TGCGCCAGCAGCTTGGACGTGGCCTCTGGGGCCAACGTCCTGACTTTC,CASSLDVASGANVLTF
-,-,14,TRBJ2-6,TRBV7-2,TGTGCCAGCAGCTCCAATACTGGGGCCAACGTCCTGACTTTC,CASSSNTGANVLTF
-,few,14,TRBJ2-2,TRBV24-1,TGTGCCACCAGTCCAGGACAGAACACCGGGGAGCTGTTTTTT,CATSPGQNTGELFF
TRBD1,-,17,TRBJ2-3,TRBV11-2,TGTGCCAGCAGCACTACCCTAACGGGACAGGGGACAGATACGCAGTATTTT,CASSTTLTGQGTDTQYF
TRBD2,-,15,TRBJ2-2,TRBV7-3,TGTGCCAGCAGATCCGGGACTAGCGGCACCGGGGAGCTGTTTTTT,CASRSGTSGTGELFF
TRBD1,-,16,TRBJ2-7,TRBV24-1,TGTGCCACCAGTGATGAGGACAGGGAATGGATCTACGAGCAGTACTTC,CATSDEDREWIYEQYF
-,-,13,TRBJ1-1,TRBV7-2,TGTGCCAGCAGTCCCCATCCGAACACTGAAGCTTTCTTT,CASSPHPNTEAFF
TRBD1,-,16,TRBJ2-2,TRBV28,TGTGCCAGCAGCTCTACCGGACAGGGGGGACCCGGGGAGCTGTTTTTT,CASSSTGQGGPGELFF
TRBD1,-,15,TRBJ1-2,TRBV10-2,TGCGCCAGCACGAATCCGACAGGGGTAAGTTATGGCTACACCTTC,CASTNPTGVSYGYTF
-,-,12,TRBJ1-1,TRBV5-1,TGCGCCAGCAGCATGACAGATACTGAAGCTTTCTTT,CASSMTDTEAFF
TRBD1,-,15,TRBJ2-7,TRBV28,TGTGCCAGCAGTTTACCTGGGACAGCTACCTACGAGCAGTACTTC,CASSLPGTATYEQYF
TRBD1,-,16,TRBJ1-5,TRBV27,TGTGCCAGCAGTTTGAGACAGGGGAAGGGCAATCAGCCCCAGCATTTT,CASSLRQGKGNQPQHF
-,-,14,TRBJ1-2,TRBV9,TGTGCCAGCAAGGACAGTCTCACAAGCTATGGCTACACCTTC,CASKDSLTSYGYTF
-,-,14,TRBJ2-5,TRBV7-2,TGTGCCAGCAGCTTATCAGGGCCAGGGGAGACCCAGTACTTC,CASSLSGPGETQYF
-,-,14,TRBJ2-7,TRBV4-3,TGCGCCAGCAGCCAAGACGGGGGAACCTACGAGCAGTACTTC,CASSQDGGTYEQYF
-,-,14,TRBJ2-7,TRBV21-1,TGTGCCGACAGGGGTCTCCTACTTGGGAACGAGCAGTACTTC,CADRGLLLGNEQYF
-,-,18,TRBJ1-1,TRBV4-3,TGCGCCAGCAGCCTAGACGTTTCGACAGACCCGTCGGGGACTGAAGCTTTCTTT,CASSLDVSTDPSGTEAFF
TRBD2,-,14,TRBJ2-7,TRBV5-1,TGCGCCAGCAGGTTAGCGGGGGGCACCTACGAGCAGTACTTC,CASRLAGGTYEQYF
-,once,11,TRBJ2-2,TRBV2,TGTGCCAGCAGGGAAACCGGGGAGCTGTTTTTT,CASRETGELFF
-,few,15,TRBJ1-1,TRBV18,TGTGCCAGCTCACCTAGTCAGGGTGCCAATGCTGAAGCTTTCTTT,CASSPSQGANAEAFF
TRBD1,-,15,TRBJ2-2,TRBV18,TGTGCCAGCCGCCTCCAGGGACAGTCCACCGGGGAGCTGTTTTTT,CASRLQGQSTGELFF
-,-,13,TRBJ1-4,TRBV2,TGTGCCAGCAGTCGGTCAAGTAATGAAAAACTGTTTTTT,CASSRSSNEKLFF
-,-,16,TRBJ1-1,TRBV27,TGTGCCAGCAGTTTAAATCCCCCTCCCCTGAACACTGAAGCTTTCTTT,CASSLNPPPLNTEAFF
-,once,15,TRBJ1-1,TRBV9,TGTGCCAGCAGCCCTCAACAGGGCGCGGGCACTGAAGCTTTCTTT,CASSPQQGAGTEAFF
TRBD1,-,15,TRBJ1-4,TRBV18,TGTGCCAGCTCATCCTATGGACAGGGAGTCGAAAAACTGTTTTTT,CASSSYGQGVEKLFF
TRBD2,-,15,TRBJ2-1,TRBV6-6,TGTGCCAGTGGGGGACTAGCGGGACCCAACAATGAGCAGTTCTTC,CASGGLAGPNNEQFF
TRBD2,-,15,TRBJ2-1,TRBV5-1,TGCGCCAGCAGCCGAACTAGCGGGGTCTACAATGAGCAGTTCTTC,CASSRTSGVYNEQFF
TRBD2,-,17,TRBJ2-7,TRBV27,TGTGCCAGCAGTTTATCAGCCCGGACTAGTTTCAGCTACGAGCAGTACTTC,CASSLSARTSFSYEQYF
-,once,15,TRBJ2-5,TRBV6-2/TRBV6-3,TGTGCCAGCAGTTACTCCGGGACATTGGATGAGACCCAGTACTTC,CASSYSGTLDETQYF
-,once,13,TRBJ2-7,TRBV6-5,TGTGCCAGCAGCGGGGACTTACGCTACGAGCAGTACTTC,CASSGDLRYEQYF
TRBD2,-,17,TRBJ2-3,TRBV7-9,TGTGCCAGCAGCCCCCGACTAGCGGGAGGGAGCACAGATACGCAGTATTTT,CASSPRLAGGSTDTQYF
TRBD2,-,16,TRBJ2-7,TRBV5-3,TGTGCCAGAAGCTTGGCCTTAGTGATGGCTAGCGGCGAGCAGTACTTC,CARSLALVMASGEQYF
-,-,13,TRBJ1-2,TRBV7-2,TGTGCCAGCAGGGGCGCCACTGGTCGCGGCTACACCTTC,CASRGATGRGYTF
TRBD1,-,18,TRBJ2-1,TRBV18,TGTGCCAGCTCACTACTCGCAGACAGGGGTCTTTCCTACAATGAGCAGTTCTTC,CASSLLADRGLSYNEQFF
TRBD1,-,12,TRBJ1-6,TRBV30,TGTGCCCACGGGACAGGGTCCTCACCCCTCCACTTT,CAHGTGSSPLHF